A selection of T cell receptor beta chains follows, all from one sample in a study of blood T cell repertoires in COVID-19. Libraries were prepared by immunoSEQ multiplex PCR; TCRdb keeps only in-frame clonotypes and omits some of them. Of 200,000 or so clones listed, about 80% are singletons. The specimen was peripheral blood. The receptors derive from a woman in her sixties or seventies with acute or convalescent COVID-19. Both conserved end residues are part of each CDR3. A D gene is named only where the DNA matches it firmly. Some rows have no size entry. The others give once, few or many, or a class for an expanded clone.

j_call | clone_size | d_call | v_call | cdr3_nt | cdr3_aa
TRBJ1-3 | . | TRBD1 | TRBV6-1 | TGTGCCAGCAGTGTTGGGACAGGGGCCTCTGGAAACACCATATATTTT | CASSVGTGASGNTIYF
TRBJ1-6 | . | . | TRBV18 | TGTGCCAGCTCACCAAGGCGCTCGGATTGGGGCGGGAGTTCACCCCTCCACTTT | CASSPRRSDWGGSSPLHF
TRBJ2-2 | . | TRBD2 | TRBV7-2 | TGTGCCAGCAGCCGCTCGGGGGGGACGGTCGGGGAGCTGTTTTTT | CASSRSGGTVGELFF
TRBJ1-2 | once | TRBD1 | TRBV29-1 | TGCAGCGTTGCTGGGACAGAAACAGACTATGGCTACACCTTC | CSVAGTETDYGYTF
TRBJ2-2 | . | TRBD2 | TRBV4-1 | TGCGCCAGCAGCCCAAGGATAGGAGCGGGGGGGCCCAAGGGGACCGGGGAGCTGTTTTTT | CASSPRIGAGGPKGTGELFF
TRBJ2-7 | few | . | TRBV6-5 | TGTGCCAGCAGTTACAGAGCCTACGAGCAGTACTTC | CASSYRAYEQYF
TRBJ1-5 | . | TRBD1 | TRBV7-2 | TGTGCCAGCAGCCCAGACAGGGGACAGCCCCAGCATTTT | CASSPDRGQPQHF
TRBJ1-5 | . | . | TRBV2 | TGTGCCAGCGGGGGGTCGATGAGCAATCAGCCCCAGCATTTT | CASGGSMSNQPQHF
TRBJ1-4 | . | . | TRBV11-2 | TGTGCCAGCAGCCTCCGGGTCTATGAAAAACTGTTTTTT | CASSLRVYEKLFF
TRBJ1-3 | . | TRBD1 | TRBV27 | TGTGCCAGCAGTTCGGACAGGGAGGCTGGAAACACCATATATTTT | CASSSDREAGNTIYF
TRBJ1-1 | . | TRBD1 | TRBV10-3 | TGTGCCATCGGACAGGGAAGAACTGAAGCTTTCTTT | CAIGQGRTEAFF
TRBJ1-6 | . | . | TRBV4-1 | TGCGCCAGCAGCCAAGTCGAGGGCAGCTCCTATAATTCACCCCTCCACTTT | CASSQVEGSSYNSPLHF
TRBJ2-2 | . | TRBD2 | TRBV4-1 | TGCGCCAGCAGCCACCTAGCCGGGGGGGCCCGGACCGGGGAGCTGTTTTTT | CASSHLAGGARTGELFF
TRBJ1-5 | . | . | TRBV2 | TGTGCCAGCACGCCAGACAGAAATCAGCCCCAGCATTTT | CASTPDRNQPQHF
TRBJ2-5 | . | TRBD1 | TRBV10-3 | TGTGCCATCAGTGGGGGACAGGGAGAGACCCAGTACTTC | CAISGGQGETQYF
TRBJ2-1 | . | TRBD2 | TRBV2 | TGTGCCAGCAGTGAAAATAACCGACTAGCGGTTAGGGTTTCCTACAATGAGCAGTTCTTC | CASSENNRLAVRVSYNEQFF
TRBJ2-1 | . | . | TRBV7-9 | TGTGCCAGCAGCGAGGGTAATGAGCAGTTCTTC | CASSEGNEQFF
TRBJ2-3 | . | . | TRBV5-4 | TGTGCCAGCAGCTTGGGGGGCACGGATACGCAGTATTTT | CASSLGGTDTQYF
TRBJ2-7 | . | TRBD1 | TRBV7-8 | TGTGCCAGCAGCTTATACGGGGACAGGGGCACCTACGAGCAGTACTTC | CASSLYGDRGTYEQYF
TRBJ2-7 | . | TRBD1 | TRBV11-2 | TGTGCCAGCAGCTTAGAGGGACAGGTTAACTACGAGCAGTACTTC | CASSLEGQVNYEQYF
TRBJ2-7 | . | TRBD2 | TRBV27 | TGTGCCAGCAGTTTATATCCTAGCGGGGGGTACGAGCAGTACTTC | CASSLYPSGGYEQYF
TRBJ1-1 | . | . | TRBV12-1 | TGTGCCAGCAGCTTTGACGCGGGTACGAACACTGAAGCTTTCTTT | CASSFDAGTNTEAFF
TRBJ1-2 | . | . | TRBV5-1 | TGCGCCAGCAGCGGAGCAGGGATTTCAAGTGGCTACACCTTC | CASSGAGISSGYTF
TRBJ1-1 | few | . | TRBV9 | TGTGCCAGCAGCGTAGGGGCGGGCAACACTGAAGCTTTCTTT | CASSVGAGNTEAFF
TRBJ1-1 | . | . | TRBV5-1 | TGCGCCAGCAGCTTGGTGGGAGGGCCGAACACTGAAGCTTTCTTT | CASSLVGGPNTEAFF
TRBJ2-7 | . | . | TRBV5-4 | TGTGCCAGCAGCTCCTACAGGGATAGCTACGAGCAGTACTTC | CASSSYRDSYEQYF
TRBJ1-2 | . | TRBD1 | TRBV6-5 | TGTGCCAGCCGGGGGACAGGTACAAACGAGCGCTACACCTTC | CASRGTGTNERYTF
TRBJ1-5 | . | . | TRBV2 | TGTGCCAGCACCCGAGAACCTCCATCGGGTCTGCCCCAGCATTTT | CASTREPPSGLPQHF
TRBJ1-4 | many | TRBD1 | TRBV4-2 | TGTGCCAGCAGCCAAAACCCGGGACAGGGAGGAGAAAAACTGTTTTTT | CASSQNPGQGGEKLFF
TRBJ2-1 | . | . | TRBV3-1/TRBV3-2 | TGTGCCAGCACCCCTCGTGCGAGCTCCTACAATGAGCAGTTCTTC | CASTPRASSYNEQFF
TRBJ1-1 | . | . | TRBV14 | TGTGCCAGCAGCCTGGGACGGGGGATAAGCACTGAAGCTTTCTTT | CASSLGRGISTEAFF
TRBJ1-4 | . | . | TRBV7-8 | TGTGCCAGCGGCGGGACTAATGAAAAACTGTTTTTT | CASGGTNEKLFF
TRBJ2-2 | . | . | TRBV9 | TGTGCCAGCAGCGTAGTTGGACAGTCACCCGGGGAGCTGTTTTTT | CASSVVGQSPGELFF
TRBJ1-2 | few | . | TRBV2 | TGTGCCAGCAGTGAAATTTTGAGGGCCACTAACTATGGCTACACCTTC | CASSEILRATNYGYTF
TRBJ2-3 | . | TRBD1 | TRBV3-1/TRBV3-2 | TGTGCCAGCAGACAAAGGACAGGAGATACGCAGTATTTT | CASRQRTGDTQYF
TRBJ1-2 | . | TRBD1 | TRBV5-5 | TGTGCCAGCAGCTTAGGGGACAGGGCTGGCGATGGCTACACCTTC | CASSLGDRAGDGYTF
TRBJ2-3 | . | TRBD2 | TRBV5-6 | TGTGCCAGCAGCTTGGAAACTAGCGGCACAGATACGCAGTATTTT | CASSLETSGTDTQYF
TRBJ1-2 | . | . | TRBV28 | TGTGCCAGCAGTTTACCCACTGGGACACAATCGGGCTACACCTTC | CASSLPTGTQSGYTF
TRBJ1-2 | . | TRBD1 | TRBV19 | TGTGCCAGTAGTATGATGGGACAGGGGATTTATGGCTACACCTTC | CASSMMGQGIYGYTF
TRBJ2-5 | . | TRBD2 | TRBV30 | TGTGCCTGGAGTCTAGCGGGGGCCAACCAAGAGACCCAGTACTTC | CAWSLAGANQETQYF
TRBJ2-3 | . | . | TRBV5-8 | TGTGCCAGCAGCTTAGAAACCCGCCTAATCTCCACAGATACGCAGTATTTT | CASSLETRLISTDTQYF
TRBJ2-5 | . | TRBD1 | TRBV9 | TGTGCCAGCAGCCTCCGGACAGGGTCGGGTCAAGAGACCCAGTACTTC | CASSLRTGSGQETQYF
TRBJ2-7 | . | TRBD2 | TRBV10-3 | TGTGCCATCAGTGAGTCGCTTAGCGGGGGGGCTGGGGAGCAGTACTTC | CAISESLSGGAGEQYF
TRBJ1-3 | once | . | TRBV5-4 | TGTGCCAGCAGCTTGTTGGGGGCCAACTCTGGAAACACCATATATTTT | CASSLLGANSGNTIYF
TRBJ1-6 | . | TRBD1 | TRBV4-2 | TGTGCCAGCAGCCAATTTATGGGACAGTTAAGTAATTCACCCCTCCACTTT | CASSQFMGQLSNSPLHF
TRBJ1-6 | . | . | TRBV7-9 | TGTGCCAGCAGCCCTACAGGAGGGTCCTATAATTCACCCCTCCACTTT | CASSPTGGSYNSPLHF
TRBJ2-5 | once | TRBD1 | TRBV2 | TGTGCCAGCGGGGACAGGGTGGGGGAGACCCAGTACTTC | CASGDRVGETQYF
TRBJ1-2 | . | TRBD1 | TRBV30 | TGTGCCTGGAGTGTTGGGCAGGGGGCTTACACCTTC | CAWSVGQGAYTF
TRBJ2-2 | . | . | TRBV15 | TGTGCCACCAGCAGAGATCTAGTTAGTCCGAACACCGGGGAGCTGTTTTTT | CATSRDLVSPNTGELFF
TRBJ1-1 | . | TRBD1 | TRBV4-3 | TGCGCCAGCAGCCAAGATAGGGGGCAGGGGAGGACTGAAGCTTTCTTT | CASSQDRGQGRTEAFF
TRBJ2-7 | . | . | TRBV27 | TGTGCTTCACAGAGGGCTCATAGCGCCTACGAGCAGTACTTC | CASQRAHSAYEQYF
TRBJ2-2 | . | . | TRBV5-1 | TGCGCCAGCAAGGTGGGGGGGCCGAACACCGGGGAGCTGTTTTTT | CASKVGGPNTGELFF
TRBJ2-5 | once | TRBD2 | TRBV7-9 | TGTGCCAGCAGCTTACCAGCGGGGGACGGTGAGACCCAGTACTTC | CASSLPAGDGETQYF
TRBJ1-1 | once | . | TRBV29-1 | TGCAGCGTTGAAGCTGACGTAAGGGGCACTGAAGCTTTCTTT | CSVEADVRGTEAFF
TRBJ1-1 | . | TRBD1 | TRBV7-8 | TGTGCCAGCAGCTTAGGGACAGGGTTTCGTGAAGCTTTCTTT | CASSLGTGFREAFF
TRBJ1-2 | . | . | TRBV20-1 | TGCAGTGGGTCCGGAGACTATGGCTACACCTTC | CSGSGDYGYTF
TRBJ1-4 | . | . | TRBV2 | TGTGCCAGTTGGGAGGGGTTTAATGAAAAACTGTTTTTT | CASWEGFNEKLFF
TRBJ1-1 | once | . | TRBV6-1 | TGTGCCAGCAGTGAAGATCTCGGTTCTGAAGCTTTCTTT | CASSEDLGSEAFF